This TCR beta chain emerged from a study of T cells after yellow fever vaccination. Worth noting for this clonotype: Antigen unknown. One end of the junction fails to match germline, which may point to a read error.

CDR1 and CDR2 (germline): SGHVS, FQNEAQ. The CDR3 is made up of 10 amino acids. MiXCR, run by TCRdb on the 5' RACE reads, gives a single entry per CDR3 protein. The repertoire holds roughly 250,000 distinct CDR3 sequences, approximately 13% seen once, with roughly 0.5% in the top ten. Study observations and caveats: Contamination of FACS-sorted repertoires by abundant clonotypes from the bulk population could occur. Secondary responses were weaker yet peaked faster, day 5 versus 15. Overlap between CD4 and CD8 compartments was detected for a small share of clonotypes.

The chain joins TRBV7-8 to TRBJ1-4; D not certain. The sample in question was CD4+ T cells sorted from PBMCs, obtained 45 days after the yellow fever booster vaccination. The clonotype comes from a man aged 25-45 years who received the YFV17D yellow fever vaccine. CDR3 nucleotides: TGTGCCAGCAGCCCACAGACGGGCGATTTT. Amino acid sequence: CASSPQTGDF. The variable domain in full, completed from reference TRBV7-8 and TRBJ1-4, reads GAGVSQSPRYKVAKRGQDVALRCDPISGHVSLFWYQQALGQGPEFLTYFQNEAQLDKSGLPSDRFFAERPEGSVSTLKIQRTQQEDSAVYLCASSPQTGDFGSGTQLSVL.